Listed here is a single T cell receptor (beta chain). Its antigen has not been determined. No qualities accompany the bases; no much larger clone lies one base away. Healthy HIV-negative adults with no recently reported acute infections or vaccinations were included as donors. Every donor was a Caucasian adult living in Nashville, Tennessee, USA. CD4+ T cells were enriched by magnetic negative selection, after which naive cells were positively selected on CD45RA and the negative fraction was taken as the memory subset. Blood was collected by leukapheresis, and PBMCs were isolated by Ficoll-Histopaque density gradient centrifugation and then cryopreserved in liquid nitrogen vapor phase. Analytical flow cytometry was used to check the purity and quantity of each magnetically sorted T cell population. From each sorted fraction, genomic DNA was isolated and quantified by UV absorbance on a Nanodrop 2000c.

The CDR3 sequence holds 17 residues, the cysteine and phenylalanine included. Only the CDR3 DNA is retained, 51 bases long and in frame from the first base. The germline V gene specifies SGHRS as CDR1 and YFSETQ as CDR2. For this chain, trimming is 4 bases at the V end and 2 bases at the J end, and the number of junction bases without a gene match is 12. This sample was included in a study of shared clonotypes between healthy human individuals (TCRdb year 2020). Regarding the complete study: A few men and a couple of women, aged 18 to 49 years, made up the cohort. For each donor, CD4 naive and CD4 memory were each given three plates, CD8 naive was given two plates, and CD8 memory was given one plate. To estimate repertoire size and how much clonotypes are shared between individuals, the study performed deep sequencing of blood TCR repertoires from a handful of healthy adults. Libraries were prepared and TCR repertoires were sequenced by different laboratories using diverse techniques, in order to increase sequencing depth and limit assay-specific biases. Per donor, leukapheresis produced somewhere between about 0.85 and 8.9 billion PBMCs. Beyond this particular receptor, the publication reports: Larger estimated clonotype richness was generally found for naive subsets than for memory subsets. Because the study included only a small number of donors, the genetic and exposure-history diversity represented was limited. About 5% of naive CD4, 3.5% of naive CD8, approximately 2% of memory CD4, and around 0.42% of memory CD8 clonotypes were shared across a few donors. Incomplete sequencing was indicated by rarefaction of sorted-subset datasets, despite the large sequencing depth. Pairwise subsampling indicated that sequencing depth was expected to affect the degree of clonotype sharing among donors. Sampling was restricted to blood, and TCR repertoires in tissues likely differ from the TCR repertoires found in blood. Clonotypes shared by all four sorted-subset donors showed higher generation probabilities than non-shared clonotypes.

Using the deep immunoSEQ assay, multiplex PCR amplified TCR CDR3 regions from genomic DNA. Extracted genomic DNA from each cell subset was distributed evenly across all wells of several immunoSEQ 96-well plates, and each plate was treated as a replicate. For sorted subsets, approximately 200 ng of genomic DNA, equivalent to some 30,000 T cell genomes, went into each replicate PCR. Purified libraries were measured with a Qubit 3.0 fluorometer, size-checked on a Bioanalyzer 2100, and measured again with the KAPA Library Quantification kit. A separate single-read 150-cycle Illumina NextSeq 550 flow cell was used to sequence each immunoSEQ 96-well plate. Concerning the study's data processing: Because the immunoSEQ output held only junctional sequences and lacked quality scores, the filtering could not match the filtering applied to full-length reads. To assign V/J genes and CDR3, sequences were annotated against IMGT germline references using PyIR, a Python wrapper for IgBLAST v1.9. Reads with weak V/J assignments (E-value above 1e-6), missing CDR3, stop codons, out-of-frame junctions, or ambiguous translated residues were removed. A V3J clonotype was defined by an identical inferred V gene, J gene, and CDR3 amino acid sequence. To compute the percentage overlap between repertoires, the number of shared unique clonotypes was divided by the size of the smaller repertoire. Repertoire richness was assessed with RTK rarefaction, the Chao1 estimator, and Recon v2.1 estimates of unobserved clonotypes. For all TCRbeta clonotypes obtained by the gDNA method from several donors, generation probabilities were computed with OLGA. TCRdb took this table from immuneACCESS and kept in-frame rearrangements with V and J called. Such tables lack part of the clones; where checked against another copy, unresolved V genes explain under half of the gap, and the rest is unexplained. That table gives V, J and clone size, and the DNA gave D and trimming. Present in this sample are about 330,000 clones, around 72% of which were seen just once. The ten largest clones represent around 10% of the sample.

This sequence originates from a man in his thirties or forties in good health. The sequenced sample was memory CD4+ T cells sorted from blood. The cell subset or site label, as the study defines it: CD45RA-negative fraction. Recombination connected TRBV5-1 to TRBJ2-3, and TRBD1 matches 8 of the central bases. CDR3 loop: CASSTPMGGQVTDTQYF. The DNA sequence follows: TGCGCCAGCAGCACCCCTATGGGGGGACAGGTCACAGATACGCAGTATTTT.